This T cell receptor (beta chain) was recovered during a study of blood T cell repertoires in COVID-19. Study as a whole: Samples of COVID-19 (acute and convalescent) were obtained from the United States, Italy and Spain.

Per the original data handling: Amplification with reference gene primers provided the estimates of nucleated cell counts. TCRdb's copy holds only in-frame clones and misses some; the assay was immunoSEQ multiplex PCR. The V and J calls and clone size come from that table; D and trimming were worked out from the DNA. This sample yields 390,000 or so clones, of which roughly 90% are seen a single time; under 4% belongs to the top ten. Patients of the Seattle cohort, enrolled during active infection, were followed longitudinally. Trimming took 0 bases from V and 1 from J, leaving 7 bases between them. The CDR3 consists of 14 residues.

The TCR sequence derives from a woman younger than 45 with COVID-19, enrolled during active disease. The chain uses TRBV5-3 and TRBJ2-5; D remains unclear. TRBV5-3 is an open reading frame whose function is uncertain. The sample was peripheral blood. This CDR3 reads CARSLGGLQETQYF. For the CDR3, the DNA is TGTGCCAGAAGCTTGGGAGGTCTCCAAGAGACCCAGTACTTC.